This paragraph reports one TCR beta chain. What it binds is not known. These data come from a study of T-cell memory formation after mild COVID-19. Regarding the study as a whole: Researchers found some responding clones in pre-infection memory, a sign that cross-reactive memory joined. For contracting clones, CD4+ ones sat mainly in CM and EM, CD8+ in EMRA. Clones that shrank (day 15 to 85) were balanced CD4/CD8, whereas later expanders leaned CD4+.

TCRdb called the 5' RACE reads again in MiXCR, with one record for every CDR3 protein. Here the sample spans 530,000 or so distinct CDR3 sequences, 17% being singletons. The length of the CDR3 is 13 residues. The germline V gene has CDR1 GTSNPN and CDR2 SVGIG (reference sequence). The V end lost 5 bases, the J end lost 3 bases, and 13 bases lay between the germline ends. The chain links TRBV30 to TRBJ2-5; maybe TRBD1 (6 bases). The sequenced material came from PBMCs or a T cell subset sorted from them (not recorded which). The TCR comes from an adult woman who had mild COVID-19 (a few samples of this study predate the infection). Cell type and time point are not known. The CDR3 loop reads CAWERQAEETQYF. CDR3 DNA: TGTGCCTGGGAACGACAGGCCGAAGAGACCCAGTACTTC.